The 24 T cell receptor beta chains below were found in one sample sequenced in a study of CD8 T cells in ankylosing spondylitis. TCRdb fed the 5' RACE reads into MiXCR, producing one record per CDR3 protein. The sample shows 230,000 or so distinct CDR3 sequences, 15% to 20% of them seen only once. Sequenced input: blood, either unsorted or a sorted T cell fraction (not recorded which). These receptors were obtained from a male donor with ankylosing spondylitis or in good health (not recorded which).

The chain joins TRBV19 to TRBJ2-7; TRBD1 matches 7 bases. Germline V gene data show CDR1 as LNHDA and CDR2 as SQIVND (reference sequence). The V gene end was trimmed by 7 bases and the J gene end by 3 bases; junction bases not matched to a gene: 15. There are 16 residues in the CDR3. The CDR3 here is CASTSRPGGEVYEQYF. The CDR3 DNA reads as TGTGCCAGTACCTCCCGGCCAGGGGGTGAGGTCTACGAGCAGTACTTC.

This clonotype was observed many times. This chain joins TRBV29-1 and TRBJ2-1, with 9 bases that match TRBD2. CDR3 size: 17 residues. Germline lookup yields CDR1 SQVTM and CDR2 ANQGSEA. Unmatched junction bases numbered 11, after V lost 3 bases and J lost 2 bases. CDR3 amino acids: CSVEGLAGGTPYNEQFF. CDR3 bases: TGCAGCGTTGAGGGTTTGGCGGGAGGGACTCCCTACAATGAGCAGTTCTTC.

The V and J genes are TRBV6-1 and TRBJ2-1; D not certain. The CDR3 extends over 14 amino acids. V was cut by 5 bases and J by 3 bases, with 11 bases left in between. The V gene's germline CDR1 is MNHNS and CDR2 SASEGT. The CDR3 protein is CASSQKRGYNEQFF. CDR3 nucleotides: TGTGCCAGCAGTCAAAAGAGAGGCTACAATGAGCAGTTCTTC.

This clonotype was seen many times. This chain uses TRBV7-2 with TRBJ2-1; no clear D gene. This CDR3 has 14 amino acids. Germline V gene sequence: CDR1 SGHTA, CDR2 FQGNSA. With 7 bases removed from V and 2 bases from J, the gap between germline ends came to 12 bases. The CDR3 here is CASKLGVTYNEQFF. CDR3 DNA sequence: TGTGCCAGCAAATTAGGCGTGACCTACAATGAGCAGTTCTTC.

The chain joins TRBV11-2 to TRBJ2-5, with D maybe TRBD2 (6 bases). The germline gives CDR1 SGHAT, CDR2 FQNNGV. The length of the CDR3 is 14 residues. Trimming cost V 7 bases and J 4 bases, with 16 bases left between them. The CDR3 protein is CASTSEAGLETQYF. CDR3 sequence (DNA): TGTGCCAGCACTTCCGAGGCGGGACTAGAGACCCAGTACTTC.

This clonotype occurred a few times. The J gene is TRBJ2-1, the V gene TRBV29-1, with D unclear. This CDR3 spans 13 amino acids. V was clipped by 1 base and J by 6 bases, with 10 bases between them. Per the germline V gene, CDR1 is SQVTM and CDR2 is ANQGSEA. Written as DNA, the CDR3 is TGCAGCGTTGAAGGAAAGCACGTCAATGAGCAGTTCTTC. It codes for CSVEGKHVNEQFF.

This clonotype was counted only a few times. This chain joins TRBV6-5 and TRBJ2-2; 9 bases are shared with TRBD1. CDR3 length: 17 residues. The trim removed 2 bases at V and 3 bases at J, leaving 7 bases unmatched. Germline values: CDR1 MNHEY, CDR2 SVGAGI. For the CDR3, the DNA is TGTGCCAGCAGTTACCCCAGGACAGGGGCCCACACCGGGGAGCTGTTTTTT. Protein sequence: CASSYPRTGAHTGELFF.

The chain has TRBV7-6 and TRBJ2-7; TRBD2 agrees at 10 bases. The V and J ends lost 0 bases and 4 bases, in that order; junction bases with no gene match: 6. Germline V lookup: CDR1 SGHVS, CDR2 FNYEAQ. CDR3 size: 16 residues. CDR3 loop: CASSLAYGLAEYEQYF. The CDR3 DNA reads as TGTGCCAGCAGCTTAGCGTACGGACTAGCGGAATACGAGCAGTACTTC.

This clonotype was found a few times. The chain employs TRBV29-1 and TRBJ2-7; 7 bases agree with TRBD2. The germline CDR1 and CDR2 sequences are SQVTM and ANQGSEA. This CDR3 is 12 amino acids long. The V gene end was trimmed by 0 bases and the J gene end by 7 bases; junction bases not matched to a gene: 3. The CDR3 is CSVEDWGGEQYF. CDR3 DNA sequence: TGCAGCGTTGAAGATTGGGGAGGGGAGCAGTACTTC.

This chain connects TRBV11-2 to TRBJ2-7; D ambiguous. The CDR3 is 14 residues long. Trimming shortened V by 5 bases and J by 3 bases, and 14 bases separated the two germline ends. Germline-derived CDR1 and CDR2 are SGHAT and FQNNGV. CDR3 nucleotide sequence: TGTGCCAGCAGCGGGCCGGGTTTCCTCTACGAGCAGTACTTC. Residues: CASSGPGFLYEQYF. Supplemented by reference TRBV11-2 and TRBJ2-7, the full variable domain reads EAGVAQSPRYKIIEKRQSVAFWCNPISGHATLYWYQQILGQGPKLLIQFQNNGVVDDSQLPKDRFSAERLKGVDSTLKIQPAKLEDSAVYLCASSGPGFLYEQYFGPGTRLTVT.

This clonotype has a handful of counts. CDR3 sequence: CASSYQIGEDTQYF. In nucleotides, the CDR3 is TGTGCCAGCAGTTACCAGATCGGGGAAGATACGCAGTATTTT. V and J are TRBV6-2 or TRBV6-3 and TRBJ2-3, with D perhaps matching TRBD2 (5 bases). CDR3 size: 14 residues. Trimming shortened V by 2 bases and J by 5 bases, and 11 bases separated the two germline ends. Germline V lookup: CDR1 MNHEY, CDR2 SVGEGT.

This clonotype has only a few counts. This sequence joins TRBV4-1 and TRBJ1-1, with TRBD1 matching over 8 bases. CDR1 and CDR2 (germline): MGHRA, YSYEKL. Trimming took 4 bases from V and 5 from J; bases not matched to a gene: 6. This CDR3 has 14 residues. Here the CDR3 reads CASSPTGVGTEAFF. CDR3 bases: TGCGCCAGCAGCCCGACAGGGGTGGGAACTGAAGCTTTCTTT.

The V and J genes are TRBV21-1 and TRBJ2-5. TRBV21-1 is an annotated pseudogene. This CDR3 is 14 amino acids long. The CDR3 protein is CASSKVKGKETQYF. As DNA, the CDR3 is TGTGCCAGCAGCAAAGTTAAGGGTAAAGAGACCCAGTACTTC.

This clonotype turned up a few times. This chain uses TRBV12-3 or TRBV12-4 with TRBJ1-1, with TRBD1 matching 9 bases. V gave up 3 bases and J gave up 3 bases; unmatched junction bases: 5. CDR3 size: 15 residues. CDR3 region: CASSLDRGLDTEAFF. The CDR3 DNA reads as TGTGCCAGCAGTTTGGACAGGGGTCTGGACACTGAAGCTTTCTTT.

The rearrangement uses TRBV7-9 and TRBJ2-7; 10 positions agree with TRBD2. The CDR3 is 15 residues long. Germline V gene sequence: CDR1 SEHNR, CDR2 FQNEAQ (reference sequence). The ends lost 1 base at V and 6 bases at J; junction bases unmatched: 6. The CDR3 DNA reads as TGTGCCAGCAGCTTAGTGGCTAGCGGGAGCCCCGAGCAGTACTTC. Protein sequence: CASSLVASGSPEQYF.

The V call is TRBV5-1, the J call TRBJ2-1, with D possibly matching TRBD2 (6 bases). CDR3 length: 14 amino acids. Trimming took 6 bases from V and 5 from J, leaving 15 bases between them. Looked up from germline, CDR1 is SGHRS and CDR2 is YFSETQ. The CDR3 sequence: CASKIGGPNNEQFF. The CDR3 region has the DNA TGCGCCAGCAAGATCGGAGGGCCAAACAATGAGCAGTTCTTC. Drawing the rest from reference TRBV5-1 and TRBJ2-1, the complete variable domain is KAGVTQTPRYLIKTRGQQVTLSCSPISGHRSVSWYQQTPGQGLQFLFEYFSETQRNKGNFPGRFSGRQFSNSRSEMNVSTLELGDSALYLCASKIGGPNNEQFFGPGTRLTVL.

This clonotype was counted many times. The junction differs from germline at one of its ends, possibly a read error. Written as DNA, the CDR3 is TGCAGCGTTGGGCAGAAGGAGAACTTC. It codes for CSVGQKENF. This chain uses TRBV29-1 with TRBJ2-5, with D uncertain. The CDR3 length is 9 residues. CDR1 is SQVTM and CDR2 is ANQGSEA in the germline V gene. The entire variable domain, with the rest obtained from reference TRBV29-1 and TRBJ2-5, is as follows: SAVISQKPSRDICQRGTSLTIQCQVDSQVTMMFWYRQQPGQSLTLIATANQGSEATYESGFVIDKFPISRPNLTFSTLTVSNMSPEDSSIYLCSVGQKENFGPGTRLLVL.

CDR3 region: CASSYGQGSQGEAFF. The CDR3 DNA sequence: TGTGCCAGCAGTTACGGACAGGGAAGTCAGGGTGAAGCTTTCTTT. The chain employs TRBV6-5 and TRBJ1-1; 8 bases agree with TRBD1. The junction had 9 bases not matched to a gene; V was cut back by 2 bases and J by 7 bases. The CDR3 contains 15 residues. Germline assignment: CDR1 MNHEY and CDR2 SVGAGI.

This clonotype was counted many times. This chain connects TRBV20-1 to TRBJ2-3; perhaps TRBD2 as D (6 bases). Germline assignment: CDR1 DFQATT and CDR2 SNEGSKA (reference sequence). CDR3 size: 13 residues. V lost 0 bases and J lost 4, with 8 bases in between. CDR3 sequence (DNA): TGCAGTGCTAGAGATGGGACTTCAGATACGCAGTATTTT. Translating gives CSARDGTSDTQYF.

This clonotype was observed a few times. The CDR3 reads CASSQGFGGPGSNSPLHF. CDR3 in DNA: TGCGCCAGCAGCCAAGGGTTTGGGGGGCCCGGCTCTAATTCACCCCTCCACTTT. The rearrangement uses TRBV4-1 and TRBJ1-6, with D tentatively TRBD1 (6 bases). This CDR3 is 18 amino acids long. V dropped 1 base and J dropped 6 bases, with 19 bases sitting between them. Germline values: CDR1 MGHRA, CDR2 YSYEKL.

The chain joins TRBV12-3 or TRBV12-4 to TRBJ1-2; D gene unclear. Trimming stripped 1 base from V and 1 base from J, with 4 bases between. The CDR3 covers 13 residues. CDR3 in DNA: TGTGCCAGCAGTTTAGGGAGTAACTATGGCTACACCTTC. Translating gives CASSLGSNYGYTF.

The chain combines TRBV27 with TRBJ2-7; 7 nucleotides line up with TRBD1. The CDR3 sequence is 16 residues long. The ends lost 2 bases at V and 3 bases at J; junction bases unmatched: 10. Germline CDR1 and CDR2: MNHEY and SMNVEV (reference sequence). In DNA form, the CDR3 reads TGTGCCAGCAGTTTAAGGGGGCCAGGGGCGGTCTACGAGCAGTACTTC. Translation: CASSLRGPGAVYEQYF.

V usage is TRBV11-1 and J usage is TRBJ2-3; weak D call: TRBD2 (5 bases). The germline CDR1 and CDR2 sequences are SGHAT and FQDESV (reference sequence). There are 20 residues in the CDR3. V lost 4 bases to trimming and J lost 0 bases, with 26 bases between them. The CDR3 sequence is CASSSPSPAVLGFSTDTQYF. In DNA form, the CDR3 reads TGTGCCAGCAGCTCCCCAAGTCCAGCGGTTCTAGGATTCAGCACAGATACGCAGTATTTT.

The chain joins TRBV7-3 to TRBJ2-7; 8 bases map to TRBD2. From germline, CDR1 is SGHTA and CDR2 FQGTGA. V lost 4 bases to trimming and J lost 3 bases; unmatched junction nucleotides: 11. The CDR3 consists of 16 residues. The CDR3 DNA follows: TGTGCCAGCAGCTCGGGACCAGCGGGAGCCAACTACGAGCAGTACTTC. Translating gives CASSSGPAGANYEQYF.